Listed below are T cell receptor beta chains from one sample, sequenced in a study of identical twins. MiXCR was run by TCRdb on the 5' RACE reads, yielding one entry per CDR3 protein. The table records about 660,000 distinct CDR3 sequences, less than 10% of them present only once. The sample was also linked to a second study, of yellow fever vaccine responses in identical twins.

Sequenced sample: PBMCs. The receptors here all came from a woman under 30 in good health. Both conserved end residues are part of each CDR3. A D gene is named only where the DNA matches it firmly. Size is stated for part of the rows, as once, few or many counts, or as a class when the clone is expanded.

clone_size	j_call	v_call	d_call	cdr3_aa	cdr3_nt
medium-sized	TRBJ1-5	TRBV7-9	NA	CASSLGSQPQHF	TGTGCCAGCAGCTTAGGGTCTCAGCCCCAGCATTTT
NA	TRBJ2-5	TRBV5-5	NA	CASSSLTGNRETQYF	TGTGCCAGCAGTTCCCTGACGGGAAACCGGGAGACCCAGTACTTC
NA	TRBJ1-1	TRBV10-1	TRBD1	CASGQGEDTEAFF	TGCGCCAGCGGACAGGGGGAGGACACTGAAGCTTTCTTT
NA	TRBJ2-1	TRBV20-1	NA	CSATPSAKTYNEQFF	TGCAGTGCTACTCCTAGCGCGAAAACCTACAATGAGCAGTTCTTC
NA	TRBJ2-2	TRBV7-3	TRBD2	CASRHRPRLAGDTGELFF	TGTGCCAGCAGACATAGGCCCCGACTAGCGGGAGACACCGGGGAGCTGTTTTTT
few	TRBJ2-7	TRBV2	TRBD2	CASSELAGRYF	TGTGCCAGCAGCGAACTAGCGGGGAGGTACTTC
many	TRBJ2-7	TRBV9	NA	CASSVRGGPYEQYF	TGTGCCAGCAGCGTAAGGGGGGGTCCCTACGAGCAGTACTTC
NA	TRBJ2-1	TRBV6-1	TRBD1	CASSTGTASYNEQFF	TGTGCCAGCAGCACCGGGACAGCCTCCTACAATGAGCAGTTCTTC
few	TRBJ2-3	TRBV11-2	NA	CASSLRPDTQYF	TGTGCCAGCAGCTTAAGGCCAGATACGCAGTATTTT
NA	TRBJ2-7	TRBV6-2/TRBV6-3	TRBD1	CASRETGAYEQYF	TGTGCCAGCAGGGAGACAGGGGCCTACGAGCAGTACTTC
many	TRBJ2-1	TRBV3-1	TRBD2	CASSRRTSGSTNEQFF	TGTGCCAGCAGCCGCAGGACTAGCGGGTCTACCAATGAGCAGTTCTTC
many	TRBJ2-3	TRBV14	NA	CASSQVVDTQYF	TGTGCCAGCAGCCAAGTCGTTGATACGCAGTATTTT
few	TRBJ1-1	TRBV20-1	NA	CSARQGSIWDTEAFF	TGCAGTGCTAGACAGGGGAGTATTTGGGACACTGAAGCTTTCTTT
NA	TRBJ2-3	TRBV25-1	TRBD1	CASSDGQGKTDTQYF	TGTGCCAGCAGTGACGGACAGGGGAAAACAGATACGCAGTATTTT
few	TRBJ1-6	TRBV12-3/TRBV12-4	TRBD1	CASSLRDPGGASPLHF	TGTGCCAGCAGTTTGAGAGATCCAGGGGGGGCCTCACCCCTCCACTTT
few	TRBJ2-3	TRBV2	TRBD1	CASSEGLHRGVDTQYF	TGTGCCAGCAGTGAAGGGCTACACAGGGGTGTGGATACGCAGTATTTT
many	TRBJ2-3	TRBV24-1	TRBD1	CATSDQQGYTDTQYF	TGTGCCACCAGTGATCAACAGGGGTACACAGATACGCAGTATTTT
few	TRBJ2-3	TRBV20-1	NA	CSARDVPRSTDTQYF	TGCAGTGCTAGAGATGTTCCGCGATCCACAGATACGCAGTATTTT
few	TRBJ2-7	TRBV4-3	NA	CASSQAGTEPRDEQYF	TGCGCCAGCAGCCAAGCGGGGACGGAGCCCAGGGACGAGCAGTACTTC
few	TRBJ1-5	TRBV5-6	NA	CASSSGRFSNQPQHF	TGTGCCAGCAGCTCCGGACGGTTTAGCAATCAGCCCCAGCATTTT
few	TRBJ2-1	TRBV12-3/TRBV12-4	TRBD2	CASNDLAGGPSDEQFF	TGTGCCAGCAACGATCTAGCGGGGGGGCCCTCGGATGAGCAGTTCTTC
many	TRBJ1-1	TRBV11-1	TRBD1	CASEGVHRGRLGNTEAFF	TGTGCCAGCGAGGGAGTTCACAGGGGGCGTTTGGGGAACACTGAAGCTTTCTTT